This T cell receptor (beta chain) was found in a study of CD8+ T cells in alopecia areata. After isolation, RNA underwent reverse transcription to generate cDNA as the sequencing template. Assay used: immunoSEQ multiplex PCR; TCRdb lists only in-frame clones, some missing. Here the sample spans 150,000 to 200,000 clones, about 65% being singletons. The treatment denotes: oral pan-JAK inhibitor, 5-10 mg twice daily. Germline V gives CDR1 SGDLS, CDR2 YYNGEE. J was trimmed by 2 bases and V by 3 bases; bases with no gene match: 5. CDR3 length: 14 amino acids. This clone came up once. The antigen remains undetermined. Overall study findings and caveats: An increase in clonality over normal scalp was evident in lesional scalp, especially alopecia totalis/universalis.

The chain couples TRBV9 to TRBJ2-7, with 7 bases matching TRBD1. The source is a human donor with alopecia areata. The sequencing used CD4+ T cells sorted from blood, collected between weeks 49 and 50, from a patient treated with tofacitinib. The CDR3: CASSEGQVPYEQYF. CDR3 in DNA: TGTGCCAGCAGCGAAGGACAGGTACCCTACGAGCAGTACTTC.